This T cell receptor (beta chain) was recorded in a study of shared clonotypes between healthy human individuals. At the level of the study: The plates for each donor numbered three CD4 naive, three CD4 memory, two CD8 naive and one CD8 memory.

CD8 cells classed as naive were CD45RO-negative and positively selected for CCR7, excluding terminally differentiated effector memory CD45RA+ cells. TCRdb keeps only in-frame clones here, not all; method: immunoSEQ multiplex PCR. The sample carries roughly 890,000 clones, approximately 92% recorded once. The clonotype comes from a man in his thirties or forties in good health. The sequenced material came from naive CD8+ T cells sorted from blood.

The CDR3, as DNA: TGTGCCAGCAGCTTGTTTGGCAGTTTCTACGAGCAGTACTTC. Translated, it gives CASSLFGSFYEQYF. The V call is TRBV7-2, the J call TRBJ2-7; D uncertain. The CDR3 length is 14 residues. Deletions cut 3 bases from V and 3 bases from J, with 12 bases between. Germline assignment: CDR1 SGHTA and CDR2 FQGNSA.